One and the same sample provided the 5 T cell receptor beta chains below, sequenced in a study of T cell responses to AZD1222 COVID-19 vaccine. Generated by immunoSEQ multiplex PCR, the TCRdb table keeps only in-frame clones and is missing some. Of some 100,000 clones in the sample, 80% to 90% were seen once. The specimen was peripheral blood, collected on day 0 of MenACWY control vaccination. Source of these receptors: an adult in good health.

V usage is TRBV9 and J usage is TRBJ2-3, with D hard to call. The CDR3 length is 16 residues. V was shortened by 0 bases and J by 0 bases, with 11 bases between the two germline ends. Germline loops: CDR1 SGDLS, CDR2 YYNGEE. This CDR3 reads CASSVGSSPSTDTQYF. The CDR3 DNA follows: TGTGCCAGCAGCGTAGGAAGTAGCCCTAGCACAGATACGCAGTATTTT.

The rearrangement uses TRBV5-1 and TRBJ2-3; TRBD1 or TRBD2 may be the D gene (5 bases each). Trimming cost V 3 bases and J 1 base, with 12 bases left between them. Germline CDR1 SGHRS, CDR2 YFSETQ. This CDR3 has 15 residues. CDR3 sequence: CASSSASGRTDTQYF. CDR3 sequence (DNA): TGCGCCAGCAGCTCTGCGTCGGGGCGCACAGATACGCAGTATTTT.

This clone was seen a handful of times. V usage is TRBV18 and J usage is TRBJ1-2, with TRBD1 matching 9 bases. CDR3 length: 13 residues. Looked up from germline, CDR1 is KGHSH and CDR2 is LQKENI. V trimming: 6 bases; J trimming: 6 bases; junction bases outside the gene matches: 5. The CDR3 protein is CASSEGQGNGYTF. CDR3 DNA sequence: TGTGCCAGCTCCGAGGGACAGGGCAATGGCTACACCTTC. Complete variable domain (other parts from reference TRBV18 and TRBJ1-2): NAGVMQNPRHLVRRRGQEARLRCSPMKGHSHVYWYRQLPEEGLKFMVYLQKENIIDESGMPKERFSAEFPKEGPSILRIQQVVRGDSAAYFCASSEGQGNGYTFGSGTRLTVV.

This clone was counted a single time. The V call is TRBV28, the J call TRBJ2-3; TRBD2 agrees at 8 bases. This CDR3 region has 14 residues. Germline-derived CDR1 and CDR2 are MDHEN and SYDVKM. Trimming removed 7 bases from V and 4 bases from J; junction bases left unmatched: 7. DNA of the CDR3: TGTGCCAGCAACCCGGGAGGGGGGTCAGATACGCAGTATTTT. It codes for CASNPGGGSDTQYF. Looking up the rest from reference TRBV28 and TRBJ2-3 gives the full variable domain: DVKVTQSSRYLVKRTGEKVFLECVQDMDHENMFWYRQDPGLGLRLIYFSYDVKMKEKGDIPEGYSVSREKKERFSLILESASTNQTSMYLCASNPGGGSDTQYFGPGTRLTVL.

The rearrangement links TRBV28 to TRBJ2-7; 7 nucleotides align to TRBD2. With V trimmed by 3 bases and J by 0 bases, 8 bases remained unmatched. The CDR3 loop spans 16 amino acids. CDR1 and CDR2 from the germline V gene are MDHEN and SYDVKM. CDR3 loop: CASSFGLGSPSYEQYF. CDR3 coding DNA: TGTGCCAGCAGTTTCGGACTAGGGTCCCCCTCCTACGAGCAGTACTTC.